Listed below are T cell receptor beta chains from one sample, sequenced in a study of T cell repertoires in cytomegalovirus infection. Each CDR3 protein is one row after TCRdb ran MiXCR on the reads. The sample holds 740,000 or so distinct CDR3 sequences; 35% are singletons and the top ten take roughly 2.9%. The sequencing input was PBMCs. These TCRs come from a human donor in good health (CMV status not recorded). Some clones in this sample may be carry-over from other donors' samples. The CDR3 runs from the conserved cysteine through the conserved F or W. Each record gives: V gene, D gene, J gene, clone size, CDR3 DNA, CDR3 protein. D genes are given only for firm matches. The size of a clone is reported for some rows only, either as once, few or many, or as a class for expanded clones.

>TRBV7-4|.|TRBJ1-1|few
TGTGCCAGCGAGTTAGTCGCGGCTTTCTTT
CASELVAAFF
>TRBV20-1|TRBD2|TRBJ2-7|.
TGCAGTGCTAGAACTAGCGGGGGCTACGAGCAGTACTTC
CSARTSGGYEQYF
>TRBV6-1|TRBD1|TRBJ2-6|few
TGTGCCAGCAGGTACAGGGGATCTGGGGCCAACGTCCTGACTTTC
CASRYRGSGANVLTF
>TRBV6-8|.|TRBJ2-7|.
TGTGCCAGCAGTTACCAGGGAGTCGAGCAGTACTTC
CASSYQGVEQYF
>TRBV7-8|.|TRBJ2-7|.
TGTGCCAGCAGCTTAGAAAGGGAAGGCTACGAGCAGTACTTC
CASSLEREGYEQYF
>TRBV7-6|TRBD2|TRBJ2-2|.
TGTGCCAGCAGCTCGTCGGGAGGACTAGCGACATCAGGGGAGCTGTTTTTT
CASSSSGGLATSGELFF
>TRBV19|.|TRBJ1-1|.
TGTGCCACCACGGGCCGCGGAGAAGCTTTCTTT
CATTGRGEAFF
>TRBV27|.|TRBJ2-1|.
TGTGCCAGCAGTTTACGAAGCGGGCCGAAGGGGAATGAGCAGTTCTTC
CASSLRSGPKGNEQFF
>TRBV19|.|TRBJ2-6|.
TGTGCCAGTAGTACCCTCGCAGGGGGGACCTCTGGGGCCAACGTCCTGACTTTC
CASSTLAGGTSGANVLTF
>TRBV7-6|TRBD2|TRBJ2-1|.
TGTGCCAGCAGCTTAGCGATGCCTAGCGGGAGTTACAATGAGCAGTTCTTC
CASSLAMPSGSYNEQFF
>TRBV20-1|.|TRBJ2-7|few
TGCAGTGCTAAGGACATCTACGAGCAGTACTTC
CSAKDIYEQYF
>TRBV6-6|.|TRBJ2-2|few
TGTGCCAGCACAAATTCCGGGACGGCCAACACCGGGGAGCTGTTTTTT
CASTNSGTANTGELFF
>TRBV7-9|.|TRBJ1-2|many
TGTGCCAGCAGCTTAGAAGGGAGGTCCTATGGCTACACCTTC
CASSLEGRSYGYTF
>TRBV12-3/TRBV12-4|TRBD1|TRBJ2-5|few
TGTGCCAGCAGAGGAGACAGGGGAAAGACCCAGTACTTC
CASRGDRGKTQYF
>TRBV19|.|TRBJ1-1|once
TGTGCCAGTAATGCGGGGGCGAACACTGAAGCTTTCTTT
CASNAGANTEAFF
>TRBV29-1|TRBD2|TRBJ2-5|.
TGCAGCGGAAAACCCCCAGGGGCTAGCGGGAGAGCCGAGGAGACCCAGTACTTC
CSGKPPGASGRAEETQYF
>TRBV7-8|.|TRBJ1-6|.
TGTGCCAGCAGCTTAGAACAGTCTTCTGTGTCACCCCTCCACTTT
CASSLEQSSVSPLHF
>TRBV10-3|TRBD2|TRBJ2-1|.
TGTGCCATCACTAGCACCGGGACTAGCGCTACAAGCTCCTACAATGAGCAGTTCTTC
CAITSTGTSATSSYNEQFF
>TRBV6-1|.|TRBJ1-5|.
TGTGCCAGTAGCGAGGGGCAGGCCCGGGATCAGCCCCAGCATTTT
CASSEGQARDQPQHF
>TRBV11-2|.|TRBJ1-1|few
TGTGCCAGCAGCTTGGGATTTGCGGGCACTGAAGCTTTCTTT
CASSLGFAGTEAFF
>TRBV12-3/TRBV12-4|.|TRBJ2-5|.
TGTGCCAGCAGTTGGGCGGGGTCCCAAGAGACCCAGTACTTC
CASSWAGSQETQYF
>TRBV4-1|.|TRBJ2-7|.
TGCGCCAGCAGCCAAGAAGGACAGCGGGGAGGTCGCTACGAGCAGTACTTC
CASSQEGQRGGRYEQYF
>TRBV7-9|.|TRBJ1-1|few
TGTGCCAGCAGCCTTGGAGTGGTTAGAGCCAAGCCGATGAACACTGAAGCTTTCTTT
CASSLGVVRAKPMNTEAFF
>TRBV6-2/TRBV6-3|.|TRBJ1-1|few
TGTGCCACCAAGAAGGACAGTTACACTGAAGCTTTCTTT
CATKKDSYTEAFF
>TRBV7-3|TRBD2|TRBJ2-2|.
TGTGCCAGCAGCTTTTTACCCCCCTTTAGCGGGGGGGCCGGGACCGGGGAGCTGTTTTTT
CASSFLPPFSGGAGTGELFF
>TRBV6-6|TRBD2|TRBJ2-5|.
TGTGCCCGCAGTTACTCCCCTCTAGCGGGGATTGAAGAGACCCAGTACTTC
CARSYSPLAGIEETQYF
>TRBV4-1|.|TRBJ2-3|.
TGCGCCAGCAGCCAAGATCTGGGGGAATATACGCAGTATTTT
CASSQDLGEYTQYF
>TRBV7-8|.|TRBJ2-1|.
TGTGCCAGCAGCTTAGCCGAGACGGTCAATGAGCAGTTCTTC
CASSLAETVNEQFF
>TRBV9|.|TRBJ1-2|many
TGTGCCAGCAGCGTTGGGACAACGGCTGTCGGCTACACCTTC
CASSVGTTAVGYTF
>TRBV7-2|.|TRBJ2-1|many
TGTGCCAGCAGCTTAGAGCCCGGGAGACGTGTCAATGAGCAGTTCTTC
CASSLEPGRRVNEQFF
>TRBV6-2/TRBV6-3|TRBD2|TRBJ2-1|few
TGTGCCAGCAGCTCAGCGGGGGGGCGAAGAAATGAGCAGTTCTTC
CASSSAGGRRNEQFF
>TRBV10-3|.|TRBJ1-1|many
TGTGCCATCAGGCACTCGGAGGGGCTCTTGGACACTGAAGCTTTCTTT
CAIRHSEGLLDTEAFF
>TRBV28|.|TRBJ1-1|few
TGTGCCAGCAGTTTATGGGCAGAGAAGAACACTGAAGCTTTCTTT
CASSLWAEKNTEAFF
>TRBV19|.|TRBJ2-4|.
TGTGCCAGTAGTGTGCGGGGCGGACTGGCCAAAAACATTCAGTACTTC
CASSVRGGLAKNIQYF
>TRBV29-1|.|TRBJ2-1|.
TGCAGCGCCTTCCAGGGGGGATTTAATGAGCAGTTCTTC
CSAFQGGFNEQFF
>TRBV12-3/TRBV12-4|.|TRBJ1-3|.
TGTGCCAGCAGTTTCGTATCAGGGACAAACACCATATATTTT
CASSFVSGTNTIYF
>TRBV7-9|.|TRBJ1-4|few
TGTGCCAGCAGCTTAGGGCAGGACCGGGAAAAACTGTTTTTT
CASSLGQDREKLFF
>TRBV7-6|.|TRBJ1-3|few
TGTGCCAGCAGCTCGGGACGTAAGCTCTCTGGAAACACCATATATTTT
CASSSGRKLSGNTIYF
>TRBV7-2|.|TRBJ1-1|many
TGCGCCAGCAGCTTCTCAGGCACTGAAGCTTTCTTT
CASSFSGTEAFF
>TRBV7-2|.|TRBJ2-1|many
TGTGCCAGCAGCTTAGGAACCAAACGGCCGCAGTTCTTC
CASSLGTKRPQFF
>TRBV7-8|.|TRBJ2-1|many
TGTGCCAGCAGCTCCAGGGGCGGTTCATACAATGAGCAGTTCTTC
CASSSRGGSYNEQFF
>TRBV19|.|TRBJ2-1|.
TGTGCCAGTAGTATGGGAACAGTCTACAATGAGCAGTTCTTC
CASSMGTVYNEQFF
>TRBV12-3/TRBV12-4|.|TRBJ1-1|.
TGTGCCAGCAGTTTAGGGGGGGGCAGGGGAGGCACTGAAGCTTTCTTT
CASSLGGGRGGTEAFF
>TRBV7-2|TRBD1|TRBJ1-2|.
TGTGCCAGCAGCTTAGTACAGGGGGCGGCTAACTATGGCTACACCTTC
CASSLVQGAANYGYTF
>TRBV10-2|.|TRBJ2-5|few
TGCGCCAGCAGCTCCGGGACCGCCCCAACCCAGTACTTC
CASSSGTAPTQYF
>TRBV6-2/TRBV6-3|TRBD1|TRBJ1-1|few
TGTGCCAGCAGTTACAACAGGGGAACTGAAGCTTTCTTT
CASSYNRGTEAFF
>TRBV27|.|TRBJ1-1|few
TGTGCCCGCAGTGCGATGTGGGACACTGAAGCTTTCTTT
CARSAMWDTEAFF
>TRBV10-3|.|TRBJ1-1|many
TGTGCCATGAGACGGGAAATGAACACTGAAGCTTTCTTT
CAMRREMNTEAFF
>TRBV19|.|TRBJ2-7|.
TGTGCCAGTAGTATAGGTACCATGAACGAGCAGTCCTTC
CASSIGTMNEQSF
>TRBV4-1|.|TRBJ2-1|few
TGCGCCAGCAGCCAAGTCGCAAGGGTGAGCTCCTACAATGAGCAGTTCTTC
CASSQVARVSSYNEQFF